This T cell receptor delta chain was sequenced during a study of Vδ1+ human thymocytes. General study results and limits: The authors advised highly purified populations and single-cell validation. TRG sequences recurred across donors, whereas TRD sequences stayed essentially private. In the thymus, TRG and TRD repertoires looked highly polyclonal with Gaussian CDR3 lengths.

The length of the CDR3 is 20 residues. The template was reverse-transcribed extracted RNA. Multiplex PCR used pooled V-gene forward primers and a constant-region reverse primer to amplify CDR3s. TCRdb reanalysed the multiplex PCR reads via CATT. The table shows about 25,000 delta-chain clones, with 7.4% occurring only once. In the case of this clone: Its antigen is currently unknown.

Sorted Vdelta1+ thymocytes were about 96% to 99.6% pure. The source of this sequence is a girl less than two years old who had congenital heart surgery. Sequencing used Vdelta1+ gamma-delta thymocytes from the thymus. Subset reported: FACS-sorted CD3+ TCRalphabeta- TCRVdelta1+ TCRVdelta2- thymocytes. The called J gene is TRDJ1, whereas the V gene has no call; the D call in the table, TRDD3, was not verified against the DNA. CDR3 sequence: CALGEGPYPMVIYHTDKLIF. CDR3 DNA: TGTGCTCTTGGGGAAGGCCCCTATCCTATGGTGATATACCACACCGATAAACTCATCTTT.